Listed below are T cell receptor beta chains from one sample, sequenced in a study of T-cell reconstitution after alpha-beta-depleted transplantation in children. TCRdb processed the PCR reads anew with MiXCR; each CDR3 protein has one entry. The sample has about 250,000 distinct CDR3 sequences; about 24% are singletons. Sample: PBMCs, mostly from graft donor cells, taken 360 days after TCRalphabeta/CD19-depleted stem cell transplant. Every receptor here comes from a female patient aged 2-9 years who had a stem cell transplant for congenital amegakaryocytic thrombocytopenia, so the T cells may come from the graft donor. Both conserved end residues are part of each CDR3. A D gene is named only where the DNA matches it firmly. Size tells how often a clone was seen (once, few, many) or the class of an expanded clone, and some rows leave it out.

TRBJ2-3,TRBD1,few,TRBV20-1,TGCAGTGCTAGTCCGGACAGGGGAACAGATACGCAGTATTTT,CSASPDRGTDTQYF
TRBJ1-4,TRBD1,-,TRBV20-1,TGCAGTGCCTCCGGGACAGGGGACGCTGCACCCGGGGGCTGGTATGAAAAACTGTTTTTT,CSASGTGDAAPGGWYEKLFF
TRBJ1-2,-,-,TRBV9,TGTGCCAGCAGCGTAGGGGTTAAAGATGGAGGGTTCTATGGCTACACCTTC,CASSVGVKDGGFYGYTF
TRBJ2-3,-,-,TRBV5-1,TGCGCCAGCAGCTGGACGAGGGGGCGGGGCCCCACAGATACGCAGTATTTT,CASSWTRGRGPTDTQYF
TRBJ2-1,-,-,TRBV4-1,TGCGCCAGCAGCCTAATCTACAAGGCGGGTGAGCAGTTCTTC,CASSLIYKAGEQFF
TRBJ1-2,-,-,TRBV20-1,TGCAGTGCTGCCCTATCTGCTCCCGACTACACCTTC,CSAALSAPDYTF
TRBJ2-1,TRBD2,-,TRBV18,TGTGCCAGCTCGCAAGCGGGAGGGCCCTACAATGAGCAGTTCTTC,CASSQAGGPYNEQFF
TRBJ2-7,TRBD1,few,TRBV12-3/TRBV12-4,TGTGCCAGCAGGGCAGGGGGATACGAGCAGTACTTC,CASRAGGYEQYF
TRBJ2-2,TRBD1,-,TRBV19,TGTGCCAGTAGTCCACAGGGGTCCGGGGAGCTGTTTTTT,CASSPQGSGELFF
TRBJ2-1,-,-,TRBV28,TGTGCCAGCAGTACAGTACGTGGAGGGTGGCGTAATGAGCAGTTCTTC,CASSTVRGGWRNEQFF
TRBJ2-7,TRBD2,-,TRBV20-1,TGCAGTGCAACGGGACTAGCGCCAAGCTCCTACGAGCAGTACTTC,CSATGLAPSSYEQYF
TRBJ2-3,-,once,TRBV30,TGTGCCTGGGAGGCGGGAACACCCACAGATACGCAGTATTTT,CAWEAGTPTDTQYF
TRBJ2-1,-,few,TRBV4-3,TGCGCCAGCAGCCAAGATCCGTTATCCTACAATGAGCAGTTCTTC,CASSQDPLSYNEQFF
TRBJ2-2,-,-,TRBV27,TGTGCCAGCATTCCAGACAGGCGTACGAACACCGGGGAGCTGTTTTTT,CASIPDRRTNTGELFF
TRBJ2-1,TRBD2,many,TRBV9,TGTGCCAGCAGCGCGCTAGCGGGAGGTTGGAATGAGCAGTTCTTC,CASSALAGGWNEQFF
TRBJ2-2,TRBD2,-,TRBV12-3/TRBV12-4,TGTGCCAGCAGTCCGGCCCGAGCGGGAGGGGGCACCGGGGAGCTGTTTTTT,CASSPARAGGGTGELFF
TRBJ1-2,-,-,TRBV4-1,TGCGCCAGCAGCCAAGTGCGGAGCCAGGGAGGTCCTAACTATGGCTACACCTTC,CASSQVRSQGGPNYGYTF
TRBJ2-3,TRBD2,-,TRBV5-8,TGTGCCAGCGCTTCAAGGACTAGCGGCACAGATACGCAGTATTTT,CASASRTSGTDTQYF
TRBJ2-1,TRBD2,-,TRBV20-1,TGCAGTGGACGGACTAGCGGCTACAATGAGCAGTTCTTC,CSGRTSGYNEQFF
TRBJ2-1,-,few,TRBV6-2/TRBV6-3,TGTGCCAGCAGTTACTTCGCGGAATATTACAATGAGCAGTTCTTC,CASSYFAEYYNEQFF
TRBJ2-3,TRBD1,few,TRBV12-3/TRBV12-4,TGTGCCAGCAGGGACCGCAGGGGGCTGGGAGATACGCAGTATTTT,CASRDRRGLGDTQYF
TRBJ2-2,-,-,TRBV5-1,TGCGCCAGCAGCGCGCGGGACGGGAACACCGGGGAGCTGTTTTTT,CASSARDGNTGELFF